This TCR beta chain was captured in a study of cytomegalovirus exposure and HLA in healthy donors (dated by TCRdb to the late 2010s). For the study in its entirety: An earlier analysis of a few hundred of the donors reported approximately 280 Gb of sequence data and 117 million unique TCR beta sequences obtained from about 179 million T cells. An early release covering more than 500 HLA-typed donors comprised approximately 290 gigabases of sequencing data and about 90 million unique TCR sequences. Among the roughly 400 genotyped donors, approximately 81% belonged to the genetic ancestry cluster associated with self-reported Caucasian donors. The aim of the study was to test whether cataloging public T cell receptors could identify signatures of past pathogen exposure. The study profiled the T cell repertoires of 550 to 700 subjects by immunosequencing and related them to cytomegalovirus serostatus. Besides the first cohort of roughly 640 subjects, a separate validation cohort made up of 120 different subjects was used. To predict cytomegalovirus infection status, the study combined high-throughput TCR immunosequencing, statistical association of individual TCRs with disease status, and machine learning. A later analysis re-examined previously published TCR beta repertoires from roughly 650 donors and added high-resolution HLA genotyping to investigate patterns of TCR occurrence. In the later analysis, no new phenotypic data were used to find candidate immune exposures; instead, reliance was placed on TCR beta sequences and their occurrence across donors. In an earlier analysis of 500 to 650 of the donors, high-throughput TCR beta sequencing was used to judge whether each TCR beta V gene segment behaved as functional or pseudogenic. Donor age, sex, ethnicity and CMV serostatus were compiled together with the repertoire data. In a later genetic analysis, genome-wide SNP genotypes for about three fifths of the roughly 670 donors were used, and that subset was treated as a discovery cohort. All discovery cohort repertoires had been generated on a single sequencing platform. HLA typing covered class I and class II loci at four-digit resolution. The number of typed donors differed by locus: 629-630 for A, B, C, DRB1 and DQB1; 500 to 550 for DQA1; around 580 for DPA1; and around 470 for DPB1. A handful of DR-DQ haplotypes were handled as single units for association and clustering because linkage in the cohort was strong. Across some 400 genotyped donors of the cohort, an average of approximately 200,000 unique TCR beta nucleotide sequences per donor were sequenced, and roughly 20% of those sequences were non-productive. Study-level results and caveats: Three of the identified cytomegalovirus-associated TCR beta chains were confirmed in vitro to be specific for cytomegalovirus antigens. In a later genetic analysis, fewer N-insertions in productive TCRs were reported among donors in an Asian-associated ancestry cluster than the roughly 670-donor mean. Only TCR beta chains were sequenced in this cohort, and the absence of alpha or paired-chain data limited detectable features. An earlier analysis of 587 of the donors showed that most TCR beta V segments appeared in productive rearrangements either about 87% or about 30% of the time, which broadly matched IMGT annotations. According to a later analysis, TCR association rates differed among HLA loci, with DRB1 alleles showing the most associated TCRs and HLA-C alleles showing the fewest. Some IMGT-functional V segments, including TRBV6-2 and TRBV6-3, could not be distinguished by the 87-base-pair reads and were therefore excluded. In the study, around 160 TCR beta chains were listed as associated with cytomegalovirus. Because HLA typing was unavailable for some donors at each locus, only the typed subset was used in association tests. According to a later analysis, most CMV-associated TCR beta chains appeared to be HLA-restricted, and the HLA associations seemed to be driven largely by CMV exposure. Correlated functional status among segregating V segments might be attributable to linkage disequilibrium, but an unknown experimental factor could not be ruled out. A further reported finding was that TCR beta sequences accurately predicted the HLA-A and HLA-B alleles for most subjects in the first cohort. Strong co-occurrence of HLA alleles, especially DR and DQ, made assigning TCR associations to individual alleles difficult. Most TCR sequences were seen in very few donors, while some public TCRs were found in many individuals. A group of highly shared sequence variants was considered likely to be a technical artifact of the sequencing pipeline. According to a later analysis, parvovirus B19, influenza, CMV and Epstein-Barr virus appeared linked to several top co-occurrence clusters. In a later analysis, HLA-associated TCR beta chains showed more clonal expansion and lower generation probabilities than non-associated chains that were equally common. The classifier was reported to diagnose cytomegalovirus status with high specificity and sensitivity in both the original cohort and the validation cohort. Roughly uniform sequencing depth across donors was assumed in presence/absence analyses, although this assumption may not hold. The earlier analysis of about 600 of the donors excluded 15 to 20 rarely observed V segments, including chromosome 9 orphons, because counts were too low. Specific HLA alleles were associated with 16,951 TCR beta sequences at a false discovery rate of 0.05 in a later analysis. V-gene and J-gene trimming of TCR beta chains was associated with a missense DCLRE1C variant in a later genetic analysis, and the association was replicated in an independent cohort. Immune exposure information for the cohort was limited to CMV serostatus. The authors suggested that the approach could potentially be extended to other disease states and immunological phenotypes.

The cohort consisted of hundreds of healthy bone marrow donors. Cohort members were all nominally healthy when sampled, although unrecorded immune exposures were likely present. The donor was CMV seropositive and was included in the group of 250 to 350 seropositive cohort members. A peripheral blood sample was provided by each donor, and peripheral blood mononuclear cells were used for TCR beta sequencing. The Qiagen DNeasy Blood Extraction Kit was used to extract genomic DNA from the blood cell samples. Libraries were constructed by the immunoSEQ multiplex PCR assay. For the multiplex PCR, a mixture combining 60 forward primers for TCR Vbeta segments and 13 reverse primers for TCR Jbeta segments was used. A multiplex PCR assay on genomic DNA amplified the CDR3 region of rearranged TCR beta genes. The amplified TCR beta libraries were sequenced on the Illumina HiSeq System as 87-base-pair reads. Turning to the authors' computational methods: In a later analysis, some 80 million unique TCR beta chains were counted across the 650 to 750 repertoires, and approximately 9.9 million of these chains were shared by at least two donors. Raw reads were error-corrected and collapsed into unique sequences by a nearest-neighbor algorithm in which closely related sequences were merged to remove PCR and sequencing errors. To assign V, D and J gene segments, CDR3 sequences were aligned to IMGT reference sequences. For a sequence to be retained, a match of at least six nucleotides to both a V gene segment and a J gene segment was required. Rearrangements were called productive when the CDR3 lacked stop codons and stayed in frame with V and J; all others were non-productive. CDR3 was defined according to IMGT convention as the region running from the second conserved V-encoded cysteine to the conserved J-encoded phenylalanine. In an earlier analysis of 550 to 650 of the donors, sequences lacking an unambiguous match to a single V gene segment were excluded. In an earlier analysis of a few hundred of the donors, V segments were called functional above 56.7% productive rearrangements and were called segregating when the between-donor standard deviation exceeded 5%. To diagnose cytomegalovirus status from the catalog of TCR beta chain sequences, a statistical classification framework was built. In a later analysis, V and J genes were assigned by comparing TCR nucleotide sequences against IMGT/GENE-DB human TR gene sequences. In a later analysis, CDR3 sequences and most-parsimonious VDJ recombination scenarios were assigned using the TCRdist pipeline. In a later analysis, each TCR beta chain was defined by its CDR3 amino acid sequence together with its V-gene family, and reads lacking a unique V-gene family were excluded. To address suspected cross-contamination and a sequencing artifact, a later analysis removed some 620 highly shared, low-generation-probability nucleotide sequences. In a later analysis, a clonal expansion index for each public chain was calculated from normalized within-repertoire ranks of inferred template counts. Generation probabilities in a later analysis came from a VDJ recombination model fitted to out-of-frame rearrangements, and those results were checked against IGoR. In a later analysis, TCR-TCR, TCR-HLA and TCR-CMV co-occurrence was scored with hypergeometric tests, and a repertoire-size bias correction was applied to TCR pairs. False discovery rates were estimated in a later analysis by permuting HLA or CMV assignments 20 times. A later analysis grouped co-occurring TCRs with DBSCAN, adding TCRdist sequence similarity when clustering within HLA-allele-positive subsets. Co-occurrence clustering excluded repertoires with fewer than 30,000 or more than 120,000 public chains, plus five with anomalous nucleotide sharing. In TCRdb, the immuneACCESS table is reduced to in-frame sequences with V and J assigned. These tables do not hold every clone; where another copy was compared, an unresolved V gene accounts for under half, and the others remain unexplained. The V and J calls and clone size are taken from that table; D and trimming were inferred from the DNA. The sample profile shows about 100,000 clones; around 80% of them were found once. The ten top clones hold 4% of the sample.

Turning to this clone: Its cognate antigen has yet to be identified. Within one base of it there is no much larger clone, and no base qualities were kept.

V sheds 4 bases and J sheds 3 bases, leaving 19 bases between their ends. Based on the germline V gene, the CDR1 and CDR2 sequences are SGHTS and YDEGEE. From the cysteine through the phenylalanine, the CDR3 covers 17 amino acids. The read is trimmed to its CDR3 DNA, 51 bases read in frame from base 1. This chain is built from TRBV5-8 and TRBJ2-2, and the D gene may be TRBD2, 6 bases matching. The sequence was obtained from a woman aged 45-59 years in good health and CMV-seropositive. The sequenced material came from PBMCs. The DNA sequence is given as TGTGCCAGCAGCATGCGGGACTCCGTACGGGACACCGGGGAGCTGTTTTTT. Its amino acids are CASSMRDSVRDTGELFF.